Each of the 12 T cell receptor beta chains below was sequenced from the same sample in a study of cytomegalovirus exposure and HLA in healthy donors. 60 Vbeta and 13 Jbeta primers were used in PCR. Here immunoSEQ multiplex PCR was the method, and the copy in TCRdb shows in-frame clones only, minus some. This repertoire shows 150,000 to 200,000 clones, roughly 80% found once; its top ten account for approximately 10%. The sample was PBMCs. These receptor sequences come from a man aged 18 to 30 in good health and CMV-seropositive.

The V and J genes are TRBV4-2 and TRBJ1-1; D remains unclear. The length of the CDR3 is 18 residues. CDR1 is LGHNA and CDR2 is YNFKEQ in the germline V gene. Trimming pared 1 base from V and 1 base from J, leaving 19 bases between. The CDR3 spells CASSQGVSRLLPNTEAFF. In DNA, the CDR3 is TGTGCCAGCAGCCAAGGCGTGTCCAGACTATTACCGAACACTGAAGCTTTCTTT.

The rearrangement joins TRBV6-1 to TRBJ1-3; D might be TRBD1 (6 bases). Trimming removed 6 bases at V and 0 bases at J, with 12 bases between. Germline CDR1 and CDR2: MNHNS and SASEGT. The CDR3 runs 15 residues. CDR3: CASSTRTDSGNTIYF. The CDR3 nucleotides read TGTGCCAGCAGCACACGGACAGACTCTGGAAACACCATATATTTT.

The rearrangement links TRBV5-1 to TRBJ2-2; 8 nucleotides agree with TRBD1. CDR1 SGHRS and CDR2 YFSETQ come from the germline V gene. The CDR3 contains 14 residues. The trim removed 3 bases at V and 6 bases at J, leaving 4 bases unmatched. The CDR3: CASSWTGSAGELFF. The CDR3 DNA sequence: TGCGCCAGCAGCTGGACAGGGTCCGCCGGGGAGCTGTTTTTT.

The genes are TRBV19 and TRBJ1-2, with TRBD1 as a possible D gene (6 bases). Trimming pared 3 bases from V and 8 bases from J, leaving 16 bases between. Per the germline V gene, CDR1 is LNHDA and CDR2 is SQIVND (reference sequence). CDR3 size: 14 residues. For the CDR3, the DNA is TGTGCCAGTAGTATTTTGGGGGCAGGGAGCGGCTACACCTTC. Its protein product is CASSILGAGSGYTF.

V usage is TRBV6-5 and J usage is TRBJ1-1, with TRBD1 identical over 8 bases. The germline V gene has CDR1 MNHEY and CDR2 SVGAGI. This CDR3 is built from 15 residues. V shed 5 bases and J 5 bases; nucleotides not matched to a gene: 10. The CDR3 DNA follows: TGTGCCAGCAGTACCCAGGGGGCAGCAGGGACTGAAGCTTTCTTT. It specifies CASSTQGAAGTEAFF.

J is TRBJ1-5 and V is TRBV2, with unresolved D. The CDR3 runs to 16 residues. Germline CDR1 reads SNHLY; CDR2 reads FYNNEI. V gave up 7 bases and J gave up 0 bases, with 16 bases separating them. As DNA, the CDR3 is TGTGCCAGCATGGGAGGCTATGCTGTTAGCAATCAGCCCCAGCATTTT. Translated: CASMGGYAVSNQPQHF. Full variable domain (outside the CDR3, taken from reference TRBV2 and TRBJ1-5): EPEVTQTPSHQVTQMGQEVILRCVPISNHLYFYWYRQILGQKVEFLVSFYNNEISEKSEIFDDQFSVERPDGSNFTLKIRSTKLEDSAMYFCASMGGYAVSNQPQHFGDGTRLSIL.

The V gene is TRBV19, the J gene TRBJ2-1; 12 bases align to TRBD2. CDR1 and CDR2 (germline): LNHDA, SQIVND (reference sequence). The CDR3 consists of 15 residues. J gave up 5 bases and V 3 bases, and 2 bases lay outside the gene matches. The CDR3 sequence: CASSIWTSGNNEQFF. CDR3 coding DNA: TGTGCCAGTAGTATTTGGACTAGCGGGAACAATGAGCAGTTCTTC.

CDR3 loop: CASSPGGTEAFF. The CDR3 DNA reads TGTGCCAGCAGTCCAGGGGGCACTGAAGCTTTCTTT. The chain carries TRBV5-4 and TRBJ1-1, with TRBD1 identical over 7 bases. V lost 5 bases to trimming and J lost 4 bases; unmatched junction nucleotides: 2. The CDR3 consists of 12 residues. The germline V gene encodes CDR1 SGHNT and CDR2 YYREEE (reference sequence). Full variable domain (remainder filled in from reference TRBV5-4 and TRBJ1-1): ETGVTQSPTHLIKTRGQQVTLRCSSQSGHNTVSWYQQALGQGPQFIFQYYREEENGRGNFPPRFSGLQFPNYSSELNVNALELDDSALYLCASSPGGTEAFFGQGTRLTVV.

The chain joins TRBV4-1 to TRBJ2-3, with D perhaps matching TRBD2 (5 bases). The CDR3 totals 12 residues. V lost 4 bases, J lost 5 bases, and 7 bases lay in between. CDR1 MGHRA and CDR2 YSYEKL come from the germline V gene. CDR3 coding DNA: TGCGCCAGCAGCCCTCGGGAAGATACGCAGTATTTT. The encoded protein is CASSPREDTQYF.

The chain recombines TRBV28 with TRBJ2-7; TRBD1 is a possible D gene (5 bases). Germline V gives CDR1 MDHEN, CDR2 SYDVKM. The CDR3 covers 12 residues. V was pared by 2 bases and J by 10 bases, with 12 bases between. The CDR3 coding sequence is TGTGCCAGCAGTTTACAGGACACCGGACAGTACTTC. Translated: CASSLQDTGQYF.

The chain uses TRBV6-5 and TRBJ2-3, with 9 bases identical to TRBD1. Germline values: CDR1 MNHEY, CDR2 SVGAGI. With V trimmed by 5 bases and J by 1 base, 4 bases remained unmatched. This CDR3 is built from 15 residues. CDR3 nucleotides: TGTGCCAGCAGTCTACAGGGGGCTGGCACAGATACGCAGTATTTT. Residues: CASSLQGAGTDTQYF.

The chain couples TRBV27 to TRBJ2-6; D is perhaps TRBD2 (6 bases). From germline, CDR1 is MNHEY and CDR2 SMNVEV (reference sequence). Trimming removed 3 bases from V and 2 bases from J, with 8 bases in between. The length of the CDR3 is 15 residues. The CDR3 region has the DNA TGTGCCAGCAGTTTCGGGACTCCTGGGGCCAACGTCCTGACTTTC. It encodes CASSFGTPGANVLTF.